This T cell receptor (beta chain) emerged from a study of regulatory T cells in long-lasting Graves disease. Time point noted: newly diagnosed GD, antithyroid drugs for less than 3 months. PBMCs were the source of the RNA used for TCR sequencing. For TCR beta, libraries came from iRepertoire HTBI primers and Arm-PCR of CDR3 regions. TCRdb reprocessed the multiplex PCR reads via MiXCR and lists one record per CDR3 protein. The data contain 540,000 or so distinct CDR3 sequences, roughly 14% of them singletons. In its sample, this clonotype was seen many times. This CDR3 has 16 residues. Germline V gene lookup returns CDR1 SEHNR and CDR2 FQNEAQ (reference sequence). Trimming cost V 5 bases and J 8 bases, with 21 bases left between them. This same sample was also part of a study on T cells in Graves' hyperthyroidism and ophthalmopathy.

The V gene is TRBV7-9, the J gene TRBJ1-4; possibly TRBD1 for D (6 bases). The sequenced sample was peripheral blood mononuclear cells (PBMCs), obtained at new diagnosis, from a patient treated with antithyroid drugs. The sequence was obtained from a man aged 25-45 years with Graves disease. The DNA for the CDR3 is TGTGCCAGCAGCCCCGGGGGCGGGGCTCGGAGCGAAAAACTGTTTTTT. Its translation: CASSPGGGARSEKLFF.